The 13 T cell receptor beta chains reported below all come from one sample, sequenced in a study of T cell responses to AZD1222 COVID-19 vaccine. Generated by immunoSEQ multiplex PCR, the TCRdb table keeps only in-frame clones and is missing some. Among nearly 110,000 clones listed, around 90% were seen once. The material sequenced was peripheral blood, taken 28 days after the second AZD1222 dose. These TCRs come from an adult who received the AZD1222 COVID-19 vaccine.

As concerns this clone: A junction boundary mismatches the germline segment, possibly from a read error. J is TRBJ2-7 and V is TRBV12-3 or TRBV12-4, with D possibly matching TRBD2 (6 bases). The CDR3 spans 11 residues. The CDR3 coding sequence is TGTGCCAGCAGTTCCGGCGGGGACGGGGCTTTC. Its protein is CASSSGGDGAF.

The chain employs TRBV5-1 and TRBJ1-1; no clear D. Germline V gene sequence: CDR1 SGHRS, CDR2 YFSETQ. V gave up 3 bases and J gave up 1 base, with 10 bases separating them. The CDR3 is 14 residues long. CDR3: CASSWTWGNTEAFF. CDR3 nucleotide sequence: TGCGCCAGCAGCTGGACCTGGGGGAACACTGAAGCTTTCTTT.

V and J are TRBV3-1 (or the pseudogene TRBV3-2) and TRBJ2-1; either TRBD1 or TRBD2 may supply D (5 bases each). The V gene's germline CDR1 is LGHDT and CDR2 YNNKEL (reference sequence). This CDR3 is 13 amino acids long. Trimming pared 6 bases from V and 5 bases from J, leaving 11 bases between. This CDR3 is CASSRDGDNEQFF. DNA for the CDR3: TGTGCCAGCAGTCGGGACGGAGACAATGAGCAGTTCTTC.

V usage is TRBV4-3 and J usage is TRBJ2-7; a weak D match, TRBD2 (5 bases). Germline V lookup: CDR1 LGHNA, CDR2 YSLEER. Between the trimmed V and J ends, which lost 0 bases and 3 bases, there was a span of 9 bases. The CDR3 loop spans 14 amino acids. CDR3 in DNA: TGCGCCAGCAGCCAAGATGTCGGGGTCTACGAGCAGTACTTC. Residues: CASSQDVGVYEQYF.

This clone was detected only a few times. The chain joins TRBV27 to TRBJ2-3, with a possible D match to TRBD1 (6 bases). Trimming stripped 4 bases from V and 6 bases from J, with 8 bases between. Germline loops: CDR1 MNHEY, CDR2 SMNVEV (reference sequence). CDR3 length: 12 residues. The CDR3 reads CASSSQGDTQYF. CDR3 in DNA: TGTGCCAGCAGTTCCCAGGGGGATACGCAGTATTTT.

V and J are TRBV5-6 and TRBJ2-5; 9 positions match TRBD1. Germline V gives CDR1 SGHDT, CDR2 YYEEEE. The CDR3 has 15 amino acids. V lost 3 bases and J lost 5; bases outside the gene matches: 8. The DNA for the CDR3 is TGTGCCAGCAGCTCCCTGGGACAGGGCCGGGAGACCCAGTACTTC. It is translated as CASSSLGQGRETQYF.

The chain combines TRBV27 with TRBJ2-2; 7 positions match TRBD1. Unmatched junction bases numbered 11, after V lost 2 bases and J lost 2 bases. Germline V CDR1 and CDR2: MNHEY, SMNVEV (reference sequence). The CDR3 length is 18 residues. The CDR3 bases are TGTGCCAGCAGTTTAGTTGGGGCAGGGGGTAGCAACACCGGGGAGCTGTTTTTT. Translation gives CASSLVGAGGSNTGELFF.

The chain joins TRBV7-2 to TRBJ1-3; D remains unclear. The germline V gene has CDR1 SGHTA and CDR2 FQGNSA. The V end lost 1 base, the J end lost 2 bases, and 12 bases lay between the germline ends. The CDR3 has 16 amino acids. The CDR3, as DNA: TGTGCCAGCAGCTTAGTGGGGAGTTACACTGGAAACACCATATATTTT. Translated: CASSLVGSYTGNTIYF.

The CDR3 DNA sequence: TGTGCCTGGAGATTGGTTGGGGACCGTAAAGGGCCAGAAGCTTTCTTT. This sequence encodes CAWRLVGDRKGPEAFF. The V call is TRBV30, the J call TRBJ1-1; D possibly corresponds to TRBD1 (5 bases). Germline CDR1 GTSNPN, CDR2 SVGIG (reference sequence). Trimming took 3 bases from V and 8 from J, leaving 25 bases between them. CDR3 length equals 16 residues.

The CDR3 reads CASRGSGGGRNEQYF. DNA for the CDR3: TGTGCCAGCCGGGGCTCGGGAGGAGGGAGGAACGAGCAGTACTTC. This chain links TRBV19 with TRBJ2-7, with TRBD2 matching over 7 bases. Germline V gene lookup returns CDR1 LNHDA and CDR2 SQIVND (reference sequence). The CDR3 runs to 15 residues. After removal of 9 bases from V and 5 bases from J, the junction contained 16 bases not matched to a gene.

This clone turned up a few times. The chain links TRBV15 to TRBJ1-1; the D gene is possibly TRBD1 (5 bases). The CDR3 covers 15 residues. The V gene lost 1 base and the J gene lost 1 base, with 10 bases spanning the gap. Germline V lookup: CDR1 LNHNV, CDR2 YYDKDF (reference sequence). The CDR3 nucleotides are TGTGCCACCAGCAGAGTTGCCAGGGCGAACACTGAAGCTTTCTTT. This translates into CATSRVARANTEAFF.

The V and J genes are TRBV11-2 and TRBJ1-2, with TRBD1 matching 10 bases. The CDR3 covers 14 residues. Germline lookup yields CDR1 SGHAT and CDR2 FQNNGV. V dropped 6 bases and J dropped 3; count of bases not matched to a gene: 4. The CDR3 sequence: CASSWTGGDYGYTF. The CDR3 DNA is TGTGCCAGCAGTTGGACAGGGGGGGACTATGGCTACACCTTC.

The CDR3 bases are TGTGCCAGCACCTCTTGGGGGTCACAGAGGACCGGGGAGCTGTTTTTT. Translated, it gives CASTSWGSQRTGELFF. This rearrangement joins TRBV7-9 to TRBJ2-2; possibly TRBD1 or TRBD2 for D (5 bases each). CDR1 is SEHNR and CDR2 is FQNEAQ in the germline V gene (reference sequence). The CDR3 spans 16 residues. V was clipped by 7 bases and J by 5 bases, with 20 bases between them. The complete variable domain, with remaining parts taken from reference TRBV7-9 and TRBJ2-2, reads DTGVSQNPRHKITKRGQNVTFRCDPISEHNRLYWYRQTLGQGPEFLTYFQNEAQLEKSRLLSDRFSAERPKGSFSTLEIQRTEQGDSAMYLCASTSWGSQRTGELFFGEGSRLTVL.